This T cell receptor beta chain is drawn from a study of blood T cells in healthy people across ages. A second roughly 6 to 12 cycle PCR used barcoded and J-beta primers. Each CDR3 protein gets one entry after TCRdb re-called the 5' RACE reads with MiXCR. This table holds around 800,000 distinct CDR3 sequences, around 62% found once. Germline V lookup: CDR1 SGHRS, CDR2 YFSETQ. CDR3 length: 13 residues. The ends lost 4 bases at V and 6 bases at J; junction bases unmatched: 5. This sequence joins TRBV5-1 and TRBJ1-2, with 8 bases that match TRBD1. The sequence derives from a man aged 25 to 40 in good health. Source material: blood. This CDR3 reads CASSAPQGDGYTF. The CDR3 DNA follows: TGCGCCAGCAGCGCCCCACAGGGGGATGGCTACACCTTC.